The clone carrying this T cell receptor (beta chain) was found a few times. Trimming took off 8 bases at V and 4 bases at J, with 14 bases between the two ends. The CDR3 sequence is 13 residues long. Germline assignment: CDR1 MNHEY and CDR2 SVGAGI. The data derive from a study of beta chain features in type 1 diabetes. The isolated RNA, all of it, was reverse transcribed, so expressed TCRB transcripts were what got sequenced. Sequencing was performed with immunoSEQ multiplex PCR; in TCRdb, only in-frame clones are kept and a portion is missing. Of around 290,000 clones in the sample, roughly 8% are singletons; the top ten hold approximately 0.93%.

The TCR sequence derives from a woman under 30 in good health. Sample: central memory CD4+ T cells from blood. V usage is TRBV6-5 and J usage is TRBJ1-1; D not certain. The CDR3 protein is CASRRGLGTEAFF. The CDR3, as DNA: TGTGCCAGCCGCAGAGGCCTCGGCACTGAAGCTTTCTTT.